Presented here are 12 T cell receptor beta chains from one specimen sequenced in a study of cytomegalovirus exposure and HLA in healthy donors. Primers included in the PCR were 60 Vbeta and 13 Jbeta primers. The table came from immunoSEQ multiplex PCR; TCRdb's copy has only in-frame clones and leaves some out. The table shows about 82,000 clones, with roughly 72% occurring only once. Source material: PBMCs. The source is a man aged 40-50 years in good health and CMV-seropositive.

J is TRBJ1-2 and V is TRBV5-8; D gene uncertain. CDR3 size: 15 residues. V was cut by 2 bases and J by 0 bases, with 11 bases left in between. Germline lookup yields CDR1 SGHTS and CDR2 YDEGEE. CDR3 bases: TGTGCCAGCAGCTTAGTCGCGGCAGCTAACTATGGCTACACCTTC. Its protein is CASSLVAAANYGYTF.

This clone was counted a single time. CDR3 coding DNA: TGTGCCATCAGTGGGTTTGCGTCTAGCGGATACACCGGGGAGCTGTTTTTT. As protein: CAISGFASSGYTGELFF. The genes are TRBV10-3 and TRBJ2-2; 7 positions agree with TRBD2. Germline V gene sequence: CDR1 ENHRY, CDR2 SYGVKD. Unmatched junction bases numbered 11, after V lost 4 bases and J lost 3 bases. This CDR3 contains 17 residues.

In DNA, the CDR3 is TGTGCCGCTGCTAGCGGGGGCTCCAAAAACATTCAGTACTTC. Protein sequence: CAAASGGSKNIQYF. The chain links TRBV6-1 to TRBJ2-4; TRBD2 agrees at 10 bases. This CDR3 is 14 amino acids long. Germline lookup yields CDR1 MNHNS and CDR2 SASEGT. The V gene end was trimmed by 11 bases and the J gene end by 2 bases; junction bases not matched to a gene: 6.

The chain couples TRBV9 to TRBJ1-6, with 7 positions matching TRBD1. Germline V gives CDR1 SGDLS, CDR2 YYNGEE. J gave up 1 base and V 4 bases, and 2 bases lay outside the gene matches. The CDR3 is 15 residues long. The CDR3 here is CASSSGGSYNSPLHF. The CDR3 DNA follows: TGTGCCAGCAGCTCAGGGGGGTCCTATAATTCACCCCTCCACTTT.

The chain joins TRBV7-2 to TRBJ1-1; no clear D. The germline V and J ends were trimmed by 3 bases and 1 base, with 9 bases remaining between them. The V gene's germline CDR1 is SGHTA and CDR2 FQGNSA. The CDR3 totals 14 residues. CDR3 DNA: TGTGCCAGCAGCTTGTGGGGAGGGAACACTGAAGCTTTCTTT. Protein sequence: CASSLWGGNTEAFF.

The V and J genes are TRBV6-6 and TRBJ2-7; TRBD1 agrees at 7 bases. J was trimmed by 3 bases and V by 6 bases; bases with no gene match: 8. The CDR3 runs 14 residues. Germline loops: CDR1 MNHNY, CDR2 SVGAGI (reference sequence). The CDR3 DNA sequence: TGTGCCAGCAGGCATCCGGGACAGAACTACGAGCAGTACTTC. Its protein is CASRHPGQNYEQYF.

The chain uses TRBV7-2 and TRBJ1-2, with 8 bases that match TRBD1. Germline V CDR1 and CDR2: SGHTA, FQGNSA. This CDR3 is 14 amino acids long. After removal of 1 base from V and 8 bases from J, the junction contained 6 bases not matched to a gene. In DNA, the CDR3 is TGTGCCAGCAGCTTAGGCATGACAGGGGTAGGCTACACCTTC. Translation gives CASSLGMTGVGYTF.

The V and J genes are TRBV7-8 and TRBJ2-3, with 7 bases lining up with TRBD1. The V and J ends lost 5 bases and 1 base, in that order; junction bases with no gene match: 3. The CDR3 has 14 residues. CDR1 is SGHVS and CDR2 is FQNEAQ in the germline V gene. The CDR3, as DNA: TGTGCCAGCAGCCCGGGACAGCGCACAGATACGCAGTATTTT. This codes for CASSPGQRTDTQYF.

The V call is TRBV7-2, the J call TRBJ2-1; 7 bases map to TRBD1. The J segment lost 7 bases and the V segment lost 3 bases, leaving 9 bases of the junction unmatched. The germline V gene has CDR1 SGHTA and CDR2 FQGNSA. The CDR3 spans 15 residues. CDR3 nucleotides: TGTGCCAGCAGCTTTGGGTCAGGGGGTTGGAATGAGCAGTTCTTC. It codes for CASSFGSGGWNEQFF.

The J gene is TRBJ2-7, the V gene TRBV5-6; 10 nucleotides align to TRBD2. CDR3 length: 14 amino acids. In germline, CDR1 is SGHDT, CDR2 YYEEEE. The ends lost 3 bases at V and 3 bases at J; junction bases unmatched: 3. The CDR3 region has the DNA TGTGCCAGCAGCTCTAGCGGGAGCTACTACGAGCAGTACTTC. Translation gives CASSSSGSYYEQYF.

The CDR3 loop reads CASNRDRAATEAFF. The CDR3 DNA is TGTGCCAGCAATCGGGACAGGGCGGCCACTGAAGCTTTCTTT. This rearrangement joins TRBV5-4 to TRBJ1-1; 9 positions match TRBD1. Per germline, CDR1 SGHNT and CDR2 YYREEE (reference sequence). Trimming removed 6 bases from V and 4 bases from J; junction bases left unmatched: 7. This CDR3 contains 14 residues.

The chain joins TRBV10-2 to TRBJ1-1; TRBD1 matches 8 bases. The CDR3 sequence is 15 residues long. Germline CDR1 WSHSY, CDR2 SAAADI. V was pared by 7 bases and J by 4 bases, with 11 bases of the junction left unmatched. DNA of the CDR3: TGCGCCAGCATCGACAGGACAGGGTTGCCCACTGAAGCTTTCTTT. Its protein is CASIDRTGLPTEAFF.